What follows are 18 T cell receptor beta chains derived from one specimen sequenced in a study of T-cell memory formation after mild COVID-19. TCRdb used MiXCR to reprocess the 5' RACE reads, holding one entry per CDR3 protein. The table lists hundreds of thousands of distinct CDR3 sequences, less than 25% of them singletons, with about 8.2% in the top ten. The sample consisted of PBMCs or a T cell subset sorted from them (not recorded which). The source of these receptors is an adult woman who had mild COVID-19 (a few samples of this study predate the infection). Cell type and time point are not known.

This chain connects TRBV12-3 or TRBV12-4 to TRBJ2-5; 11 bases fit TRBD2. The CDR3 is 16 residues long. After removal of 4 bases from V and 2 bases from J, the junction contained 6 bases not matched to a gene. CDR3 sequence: CASSSTSGTYQETQYF. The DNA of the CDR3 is TGTGCCAGCAGTTCGACTAGCGGGACTTATCAAGAGACCCAGTACTTC.

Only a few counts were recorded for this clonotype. CDR3 DNA sequence: TGCGCCAGCAGCTGGTTCCCGGACAACAAAGAGACCCAGTACTTC. Amino acid sequence: CASSWFPDNKETQYF. The chain has TRBV5-1 and TRBJ2-5; a possible D gene is TRBD1 (5 bases). The germline V and J ends were trimmed by 3 bases and 3 bases, with 15 bases remaining between them. CDR3 size: 15 residues. The V gene's germline CDR1 is SGHRS and CDR2 YFSETQ.

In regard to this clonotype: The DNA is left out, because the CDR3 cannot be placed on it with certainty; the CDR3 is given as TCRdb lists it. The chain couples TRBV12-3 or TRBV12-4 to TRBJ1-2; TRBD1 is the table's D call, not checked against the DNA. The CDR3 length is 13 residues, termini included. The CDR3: CASSSSTGYGYTF.

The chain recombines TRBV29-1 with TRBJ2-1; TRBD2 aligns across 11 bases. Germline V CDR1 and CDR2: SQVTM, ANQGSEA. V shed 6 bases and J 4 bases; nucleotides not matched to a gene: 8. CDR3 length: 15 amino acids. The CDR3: CSVDLAGGSYNEQFF. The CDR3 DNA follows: TGCAGCGTGGACTTAGCGGGAGGGAGTTACAATGAGCAGTTCTTC.

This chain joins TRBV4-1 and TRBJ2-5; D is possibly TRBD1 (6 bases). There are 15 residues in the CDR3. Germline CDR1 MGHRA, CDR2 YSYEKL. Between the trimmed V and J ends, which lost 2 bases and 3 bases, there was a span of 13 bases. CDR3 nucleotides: TGCGCCAGCAGCCAAACCGGGACAACTAAAGAGACCCAGTACTTC. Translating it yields CASSQTGTTKETQYF.

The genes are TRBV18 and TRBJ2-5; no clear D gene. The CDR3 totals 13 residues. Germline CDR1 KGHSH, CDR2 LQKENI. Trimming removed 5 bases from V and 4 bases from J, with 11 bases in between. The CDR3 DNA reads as TGTGCCAGCTCATCGAGGAACTTAGAGACCCAGTACTTC. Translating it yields CASSSRNLETQYF.

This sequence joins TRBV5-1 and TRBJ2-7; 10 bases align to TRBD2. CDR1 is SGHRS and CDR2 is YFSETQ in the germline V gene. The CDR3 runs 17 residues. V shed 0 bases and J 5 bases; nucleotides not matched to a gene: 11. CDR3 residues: CASSLAPSGRLADEQYF. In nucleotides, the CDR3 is TGCGCCAGCAGCTTGGCCCCTAGCGGGAGATTAGCGGACGAGCAGTACTTC.

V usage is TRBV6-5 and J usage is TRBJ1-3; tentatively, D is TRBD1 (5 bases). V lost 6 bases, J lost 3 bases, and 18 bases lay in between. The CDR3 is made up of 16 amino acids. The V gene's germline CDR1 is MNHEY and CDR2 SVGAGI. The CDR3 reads CASRTANRGIGNTIYF. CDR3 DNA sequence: TGTGCCAGCAGGACAGCTAACCGGGGGATTGGAAACACCATATATTTT.

Written as DNA, the CDR3 is TGTGCCAGCAGCTCCTTCGGGGGGAGTCCACCACCCGAGCAGTACTTC. Translated: CASSSFGGSPPPEQYF. This chain links TRBV7-6 with TRBJ2-7, with 7 bases identical to TRBD2. This CDR3 region has 16 residues. V lost 4 bases, J lost 6 bases, and 15 bases stayed unmatched. Germline CDR1 reads SGHVS; CDR2 reads FNYEAQ. The entire variable domain, with the rest obtained from reference TRBV7-6 and TRBJ2-7, is as follows: GAGVSQSPRYKVTKRGQDVALRCDPISGHVSLYWYRQALGQGPEFLTYFNYEAQQDKSGLPNDRFSAERPEGSISTLTIQRTEQRDSAMYRCASSSFGGSPPPEQYFGPGTRLTVT.

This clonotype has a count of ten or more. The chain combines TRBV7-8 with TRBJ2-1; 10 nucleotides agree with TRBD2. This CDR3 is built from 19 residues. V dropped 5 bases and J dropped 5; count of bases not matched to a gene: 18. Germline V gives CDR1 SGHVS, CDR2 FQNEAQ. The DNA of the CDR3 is TGTGCCAGCAGCCCTCGGTTCCTAGCGGGAGCCACAGCGAACAATGAGCAGTTCTTC. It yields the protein CASSPRFLAGATANNEQFF.

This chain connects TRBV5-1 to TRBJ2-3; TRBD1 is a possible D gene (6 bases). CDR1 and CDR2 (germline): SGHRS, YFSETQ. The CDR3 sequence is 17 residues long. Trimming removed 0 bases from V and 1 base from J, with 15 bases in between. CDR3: CASSLVLGQIRTDTQYF. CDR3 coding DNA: TGCGCCAGCAGCTTGGTCCTTGGACAGATACGCACAGATACGCAGTATTTT.

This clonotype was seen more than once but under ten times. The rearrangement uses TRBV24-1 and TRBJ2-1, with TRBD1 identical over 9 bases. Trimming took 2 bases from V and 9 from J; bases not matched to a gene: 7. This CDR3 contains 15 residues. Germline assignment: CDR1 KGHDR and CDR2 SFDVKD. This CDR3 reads CATSDWDRALAEQFF. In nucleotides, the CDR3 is TGTGCCACCAGTGATTGGGACAGGGCTTTGGCTGAGCAGTTCTTC.

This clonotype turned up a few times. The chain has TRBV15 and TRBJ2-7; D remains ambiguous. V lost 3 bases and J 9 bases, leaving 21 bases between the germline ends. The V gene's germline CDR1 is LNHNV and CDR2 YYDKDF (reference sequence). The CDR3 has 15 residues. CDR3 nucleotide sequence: TGTGCCACCAGCAGCGTGTTGTGGCTAGTAAGTCCGCAGTACTTC. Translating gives CATSSVLWLVSPQYF.

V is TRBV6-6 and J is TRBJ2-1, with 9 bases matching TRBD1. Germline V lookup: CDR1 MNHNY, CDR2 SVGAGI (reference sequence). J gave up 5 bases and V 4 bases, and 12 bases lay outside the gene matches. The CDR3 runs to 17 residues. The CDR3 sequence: CASSSIMTGGADNEQFF. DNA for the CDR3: TGTGCCAGCAGTTCGATCATGACAGGGGGGGCCGACAATGAGCAGTTCTTC.

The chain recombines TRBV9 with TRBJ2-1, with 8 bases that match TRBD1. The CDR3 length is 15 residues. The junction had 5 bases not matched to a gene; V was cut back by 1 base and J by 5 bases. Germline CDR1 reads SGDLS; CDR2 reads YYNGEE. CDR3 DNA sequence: TGTGCCAGCAGCGTACAGGGGGCAGGAAACAATGAGCAGTTCTTC. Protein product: CASSVQGAGNNEQFF.

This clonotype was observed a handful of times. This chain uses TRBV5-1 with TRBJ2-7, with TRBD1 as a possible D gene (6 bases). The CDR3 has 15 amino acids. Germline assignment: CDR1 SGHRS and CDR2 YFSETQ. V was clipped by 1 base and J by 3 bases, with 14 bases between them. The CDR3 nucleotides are TGCGCCAGCAGCTTGACCCTGGACAGACGCTACGAGCAGTACTTC. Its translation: CASSLTLDRRYEQYF.

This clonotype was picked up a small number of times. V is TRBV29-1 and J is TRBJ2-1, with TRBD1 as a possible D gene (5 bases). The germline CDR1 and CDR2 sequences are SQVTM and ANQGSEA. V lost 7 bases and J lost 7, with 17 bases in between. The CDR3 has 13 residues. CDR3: CSAVSYPGNEQFF. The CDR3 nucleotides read TGCAGCGCTGTGAGTTACCCAGGGAATGAGCAGTTCTTC.

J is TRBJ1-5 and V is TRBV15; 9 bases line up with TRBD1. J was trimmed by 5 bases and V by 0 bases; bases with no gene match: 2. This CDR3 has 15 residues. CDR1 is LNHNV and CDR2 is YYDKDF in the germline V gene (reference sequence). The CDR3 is CATSREGQGDQPQHF. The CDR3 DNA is TGTGCCACCAGCAGAGAGGGACAGGGCGATCAGCCCCAGCATTTT.